This T cell receptor beta chain was retrieved from a study of OX40 agonist ivuxolimab in advanced cancers. Study in general: The study reported partial responses in three patients: one hepatocellular carcinoma, two cutaneous melanoma.

Study results and caveats: The mean number of expanded clones was higher in CD8+ T cells than in CD4+.

Per the germline V gene, CDR1 is MDHEN and CDR2 is SYDVKM. Between the trimmed V and J ends, which lost 10 bases and 3 bases, there was a span of 12 bases. The CDR3 is made up of 12 amino acids. Of note for this clone: Its target is unknown.

Profiling relied on immunoSEQ multiplex PCR, and the TCRdb table lists in-frame clones only, not all of them. The data show 90,000 to 100,000 clones, with about nine tenths seen just once and about 0.8% held by the top ten. The material sequenced was CD4+ or CD8+ T cells sorted from blood, taken in a trial of the OX40 agonist ivuxolimab. The sequence came from an adult with an advanced solid tumor such as melanoma, head and neck, liver or kidney cancer. The J gene is TRBJ1-1, the V gene TRBV28; D ambiguous. CDR3 in amino acids: CATKIWDTEAFF. The CDR3 coding sequence is TGTGCCACCAAAATTTGGGACACTGAAGCTTTCTTT.